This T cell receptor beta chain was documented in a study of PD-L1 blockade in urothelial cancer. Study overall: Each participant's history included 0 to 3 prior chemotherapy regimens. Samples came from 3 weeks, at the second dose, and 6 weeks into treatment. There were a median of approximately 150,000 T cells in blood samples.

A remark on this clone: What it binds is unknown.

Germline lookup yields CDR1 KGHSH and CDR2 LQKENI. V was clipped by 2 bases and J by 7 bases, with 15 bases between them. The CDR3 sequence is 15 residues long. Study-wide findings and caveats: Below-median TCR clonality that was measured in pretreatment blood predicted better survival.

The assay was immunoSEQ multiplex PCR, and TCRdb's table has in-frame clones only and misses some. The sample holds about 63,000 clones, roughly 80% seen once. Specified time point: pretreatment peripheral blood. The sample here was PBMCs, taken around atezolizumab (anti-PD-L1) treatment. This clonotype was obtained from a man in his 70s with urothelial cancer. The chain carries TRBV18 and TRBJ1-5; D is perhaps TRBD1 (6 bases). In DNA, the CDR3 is TGTGCCAGCTCACCAGGGGGGGGCAGGGACCAGCCCCAGCATTTT. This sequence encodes CASSPGGGRDQPQHF.